This T cell receptor beta chain was sequenced in a study of patients and donors after allogeneic stem cell transplantation. TCRdb reprocessed the RT-PCR reads via MiXCR and lists one record per CDR3 protein. The table includes roughly 880,000 distinct CDR3 sequences, around 17% detected once. Deletions cut 4 bases from V and 2 bases from J, with 14 bases between. The CDR3 has 15 residues. The V gene's germline CDR1 is MNHEY and CDR2 SVGAGI. This clonotype was seen only a few times. The sample taken for sequencing was blood, either unsorted or a sorted T cell fraction (not recorded which). The TCR originated in a human donor who was either an allogeneic HSCT recipient or a stem cell or donor lymphocyte infusion donor (not recorded which). It is not recorded whose cells these are; they may come from a transplant donor. The rearrangement uses TRBV6-5 and TRBJ1-1, with D hard to call. The CDR3 spells CASSFRKTENTEAFF. DNA for the CDR3: TGTGCCAGCAGTTTTCGAAAGACTGAAAACACTGAAGCTTTCTTT.